This T cell receptor (beta chain) was obtained from a study of regulatory T cells in long-lasting Graves disease. Study-level results: The work looked only at peripheral blood and did not look at thyroid tissue. Favored usage of TRBV28, TRBJ1-2 and TRBJ2-5 was recorded in persistent disease. Newly diagnosed Graves' patients had higher TCR diversity than persistent ones.

Arm-PCR with iRepertoire HTBI primers amplified the CDR3 regions for these TCR beta libraries. TCRdb reprocessed the multiplex PCR reads with MiXCR, giving one entry per CDR3 protein. The sample yields about 400,000 distinct CDR3 sequences, around 21% seen once. The germline V gene has CDR1 MDHEN and CDR2 SYDVKM. Trimming took off 7 bases at V and 11 bases at J, with 23 bases between the two ends. CDR3 length: 14 amino acids. This clonotype has at least ten counts. Its antigen remains unknown. Time point meaning: persistent/refractory GD, antithyroid drugs over 5 years with positive TRAb. Following extraction of RNA from PBMCs, that RNA was used to make the TCR library. Graves' disease diagnoses followed American Thyroid Association guidelines.

This receptor was obtained from a female donor with Graves disease. This sequence joins TRBV28 and TRBJ1-1; D might be TRBD1 (6 bases). Material: peripheral blood mononuclear cells (PBMCs), obtained when the disease was refractory, from a patient treated with antithyroid drugs. CDR3 sequence (DNA): TGTGCCAGCACCATGAACAGGAGGGGGACTCGGGCTTTCTTT. Amino acids: CASTMNRRGTRAFF.